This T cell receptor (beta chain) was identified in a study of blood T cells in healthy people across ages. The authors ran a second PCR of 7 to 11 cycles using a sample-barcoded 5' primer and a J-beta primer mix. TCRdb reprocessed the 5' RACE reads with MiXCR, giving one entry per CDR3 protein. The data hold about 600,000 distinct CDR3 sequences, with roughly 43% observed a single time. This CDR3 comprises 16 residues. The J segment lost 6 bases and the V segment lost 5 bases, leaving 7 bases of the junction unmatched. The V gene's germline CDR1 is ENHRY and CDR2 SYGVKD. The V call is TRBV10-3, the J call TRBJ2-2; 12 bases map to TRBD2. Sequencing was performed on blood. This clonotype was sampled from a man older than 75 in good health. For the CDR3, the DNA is TGTGCCATCAGTCGAAGACTAGCGGGAGAATCCGGGGAGCTGTTTTTT. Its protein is CAISRRLAGESGELFF.